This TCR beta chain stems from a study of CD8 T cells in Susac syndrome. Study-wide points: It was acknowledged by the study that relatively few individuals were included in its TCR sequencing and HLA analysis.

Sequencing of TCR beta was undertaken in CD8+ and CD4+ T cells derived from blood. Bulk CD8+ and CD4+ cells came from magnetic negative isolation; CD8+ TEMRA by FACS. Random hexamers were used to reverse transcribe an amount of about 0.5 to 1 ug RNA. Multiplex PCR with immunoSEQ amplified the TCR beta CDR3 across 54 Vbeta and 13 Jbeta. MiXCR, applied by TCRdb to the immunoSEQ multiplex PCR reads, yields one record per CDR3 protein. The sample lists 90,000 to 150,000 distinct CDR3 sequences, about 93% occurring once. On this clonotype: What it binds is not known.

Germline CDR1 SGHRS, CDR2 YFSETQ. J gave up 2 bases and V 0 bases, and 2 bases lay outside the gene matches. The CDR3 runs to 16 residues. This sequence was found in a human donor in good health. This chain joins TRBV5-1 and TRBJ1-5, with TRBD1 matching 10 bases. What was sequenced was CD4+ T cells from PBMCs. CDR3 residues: CASSLGGTGGNQPQHF. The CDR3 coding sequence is TGCGCCAGCAGCTTGGGCGGGACAGGGGGCAATCAGCCCCAGCATTTT.